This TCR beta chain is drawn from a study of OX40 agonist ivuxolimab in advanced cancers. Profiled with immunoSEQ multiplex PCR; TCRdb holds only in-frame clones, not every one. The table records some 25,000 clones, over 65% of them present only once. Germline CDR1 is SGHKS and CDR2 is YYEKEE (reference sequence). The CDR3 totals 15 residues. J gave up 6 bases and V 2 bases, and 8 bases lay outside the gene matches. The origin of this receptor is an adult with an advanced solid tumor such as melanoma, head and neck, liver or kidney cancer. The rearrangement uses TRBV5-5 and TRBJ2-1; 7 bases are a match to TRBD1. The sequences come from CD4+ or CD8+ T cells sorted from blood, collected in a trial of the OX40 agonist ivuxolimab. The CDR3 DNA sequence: TGTGCCAGCAGCTTTCCGGGACAGCTCTCCAATGAGCAGTTCTTC. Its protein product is CASSFPGQLSNEQFF.